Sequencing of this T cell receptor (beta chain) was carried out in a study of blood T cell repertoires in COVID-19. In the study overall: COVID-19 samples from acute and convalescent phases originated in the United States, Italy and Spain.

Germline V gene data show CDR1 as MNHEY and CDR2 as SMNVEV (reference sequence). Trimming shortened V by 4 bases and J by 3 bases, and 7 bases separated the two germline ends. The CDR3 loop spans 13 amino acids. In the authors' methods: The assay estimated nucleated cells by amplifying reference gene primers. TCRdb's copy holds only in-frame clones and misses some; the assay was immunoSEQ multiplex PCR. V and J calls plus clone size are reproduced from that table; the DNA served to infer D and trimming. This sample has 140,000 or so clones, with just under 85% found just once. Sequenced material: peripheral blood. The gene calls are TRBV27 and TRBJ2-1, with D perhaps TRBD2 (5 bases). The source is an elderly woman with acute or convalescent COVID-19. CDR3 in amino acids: CASSSGYYNEQFF. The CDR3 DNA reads TGTGCCAGCAGTTCGGGGTACTACAATGAGCAGTTCTTC.